Below are 18 T cell receptor beta chains sequenced from a single sample in a study of Graves' ophthalmopathy and Graves' hyperthyroidism. Investigators amplified TCR beta CDR3 regions from RNA transcripts. The workflow started with a first-round RT-PCR run with HTBI primers and then moved on to a second-round multiplex PCR. TCRdb re-analysed the multiplex PCR reads in MiXCR, keeping a single row per CDR3 protein. The table shows around 1.1 million distinct CDR3 sequences, with roughly two fifths occurring only once. The sample was peripheral blood or thyroid tissue (not recorded which). The origin of the receptors is an adult man with Graves' hyperthyroidism.

Many counts were recorded for this clonotype. The J gene is TRBJ1-5, the V gene TRBV10-3; D ambiguous. From germline, CDR1 is ENHRY and CDR2 SYGVKD. Trimming shortened V by 0 bases and J by 1 base, and 13 bases separated the two germline ends. This CDR3 is built from 17 residues. As DNA, the CDR3 is TGTGCCATCAGTGAGTCGAGGGTTGGGAGGAGCAATCAGCCCCAGCATTTT. Translating gives CAISESRVGRSNQPQHF.

This clonotype was detected many times. This sequence joins TRBV4-3 and TRBJ1-6, with TRBD1 identical over 7 bases. Losses at the gene ends were 3 bases for V and 6 bases for J; bases not matched to a gene: 2. Germline assignment: CDR1 LGHNA and CDR2 YSLEER. The CDR3 covers 14 residues. This chain's CDR3 is CASSHGQVNSPLHF. The CDR3 DNA sequence: TGCGCCAGCAGCCACGGACAGGTTAATTCACCCCTCCACTTT.

This clonotype came up many times. The rearrangement joins TRBV29-1 to TRBJ1-1, with 7 bases lining up with TRBD1. With 7 bases clipped from V and 3 bases from J, the junction kept 8 bases outside the gene matches. Germline CDR1 and CDR2: SQVTM and ANQGSEA. This CDR3 spans 13 amino acids. The chain's CDR3 is CSAEQGSYTEAFF. CDR3 sequence (DNA): TGCAGCGCCGAACAGGGGTCGTACACTGAAGCTTTCTTT.

V and J are TRBV29-1 and TRBJ1-2; TRBD1 aligns across 7 bases. Germline assignment: CDR1 SQVTM and CDR2 ANQGSEA. This CDR3 has 11 amino acids. V gave up 7 bases and J gave up 6 bases; unmatched junction bases: 5. The DNA of the CDR3 is TGCAGCGCAAAGGGGGCTAATGGCTACACCTTC. This encodes CSAKGANGYTF.

The rearrangement joins TRBV11-2 to TRBJ2-7; 7 bases line up with TRBD2. Looked up from germline, CDR1 is SGHAT and CDR2 is FQNNGV. This CDR3 has 16 amino acids. V lost 3 bases, J lost 3 bases, and 11 bases stayed unmatched. In DNA, the CDR3 is TGTGCCAGCAGCTTGGCGGCTAGCGGACCCATCTACGAGCAGTACTTC. Protein: CASSLAASGPIYEQYF.

In its sample, this clonotype was seen a few times. The V call is TRBV2, the J call TRBJ1-5; D possibly corresponds to TRBD1 (5 bases). CDR1 SNHLY and CDR2 FYNNEI come from the germline V gene. V lost 6 bases, J lost 5 bases, and 14 bases lay in between. CDR3 length: 14 amino acids. The CDR3 here is CASSRDSGDQPQHF. CDR3 nucleotide sequence: TGTGCCAGCAGCCGCGACAGTGGCGATCAGCCCCAGCATTTT.

The chain employs TRBV4-3 and TRBJ1-5; no clear D gene. The CDR3 contains 17 residues. Germline V gene data show CDR1 as LGHNA and CDR2 as YSLEER. V was clipped by 1 base and J by 3 bases, with 16 bases between them. CDR3: CASSQGFGSGNNQPQHF. In DNA form, the CDR3 reads TGCGCCAGCAGCCAAGGTTTCGGCTCGGGGAACAATCAGCCCCAGCATTTT.

The CDR3 protein is CASSNLNQPQHF. CDR3 DNA: TGTGCCAGCAGTAATTTGAATCAGCCCCAGCATTTT. The V gene is TRBV6-6, the J gene TRBJ1-5; D is unclear. Germline CDR1 reads MNHNY; CDR2 reads SVGAGI (reference sequence). Trimming pared 5 bases from V and 4 bases from J, leaving 6 bases between. There are 12 residues in the CDR3.

This clonotype was detected once. The chain is built from TRBV29-1 and TRBJ2-5, with D possibly matching TRBD2 (5 bases). V lost 2 bases, J lost 5 bases, and 15 bases lay in between. Germline values: CDR1 SQVTM, CDR2 ANQGSEA. CDR3 length: 14 amino acids. CDR3 amino acids: CSVETRRGTETQYF. In DNA, the CDR3 is TGCAGCGTTGAAACTAGGAGAGGAACGGAGACCCAGTACTTC.

There are a few counts of this clonotype. This rearrangement joins TRBV15 to TRBJ1-2, with no clear D. This CDR3 has 13 amino acids. Trimming removed 1 base from V and 5 bases from J, with 8 bases in between. Per germline, CDR1 LNHNV and CDR2 YYDKDF (reference sequence). The DNA for the CDR3 is TGTGCCACCAGCAGAGTTGGGGAGTATGGCTACACCTTC. As protein: CATSRVGEYGYTF.

The sample holds many counts of this clonotype. V usage is TRBV20-1 and J usage is TRBJ1-5, with 7 bases fitting TRBD1. This CDR3 is built from 14 residues. Germline trimming cut 4 bases from V and 4 bases from J; bases unmatched to any gene: 7. CDR1 and CDR2 (germline): DFQATT, SNEGSKA (reference sequence). The DNA of the CDR3 is TGCAGTGCTAACCCGGGACAGCAAAATCAGCCCCAGCATTTT. Translating gives CSANPGQQNQPQHF.

This clonotype was observed many times. The V and J genes are TRBV5-1 and TRBJ2-7; tentatively, D is TRBD1 (6 bases). The CDR3 consists of 15 residues. Looked up from germline, CDR1 is SGHRS and CDR2 is YFSETQ. The V gene lost 5 bases and the J gene lost 5 bases, with 20 bases spanning the gap. CDR3 DNA: TGCGCCAGCAGAACCGCTGGACAGTCGACCGACGAGCAGTACTTC. This codes for CASRTAGQSTDEQYF. Based on the CDR3 plus reference TRBV5-1 and TRBJ2-7, the full variable domain is KAGVTQTPRYLIKTRGQQVTLSCSPISGHRSVSWYQQTPGQGLQFLFEYFSETQRNKGNFPGRFSGRQFSNSRSEMNVSTLELGDSALYLCASRTAGQSTDEQYFGPGTRLTVT.

Many counts were recorded for this clonotype. The J gene is TRBJ2-7, the V gene TRBV10-3; D ambiguous. V lost 0 bases and J lost 2, with 11 bases in between. The germline V gene encodes CDR1 ENHRY and CDR2 SYGVKD. The CDR3 runs 15 residues. This CDR3 is CAISESLGNTYEQYF. In DNA, the CDR3 is TGTGCCATCAGTGAGTCTCTGGGGAACACCTACGAGCAGTACTTC.

The V call is TRBV7-6, the J call TRBJ1-4, with D possibly being TRBD1 (5 bases). V was trimmed by 4 bases and J by 4 bases, leaving 16 bases between them. This CDR3 contains 16 residues. Germline V lookup: CDR1 SGHVS, CDR2 FNYEAQ. CDR3 sequence reads: CASSSSQGRINEKLFF. The CDR3 nucleotides are TGTGCCAGCAGCTCCTCGCAGGGACGGATTAATGAAAAACTGTTTTTT.

This chain links TRBV27 with TRBJ1-1; D gene uncertain. Germline CDR1 is MNHEY and CDR2 is SMNVEV (reference sequence). Trimming shortened V by 4 bases and J by 1 base, and 10 bases separated the two germline ends. There are 14 residues in the CDR3. The CDR3 loop reads CASSSEGRNTEAFF. The CDR3 DNA is TGTGCCAGCAGTTCGGAAGGGCGGAACACTGAAGCTTTCTTT.

This clonotype was picked up one time. The V and J genes are TRBV6-2 or TRBV6-3 and TRBJ1-6, with TRBD1 matching over 9 bases. The CDR3 has 16 amino acids. The V segment lost 4 bases and the J segment 9 bases; nucleotides outside the gene matches: 10. Germline-derived CDR1 and CDR2 are MNHEY and SVGEGT. The CDR3 reads CASSSPSGTGFSPLHF. DNA of the CDR3: TGTGCCAGCAGTTCCCCCTCCGGGACAGGGTTTTCACCCCTCCACTTT.

The sample holds one count of this clonotype. This chain uses TRBV2 with TRBJ1-5, with TRBD1 matching 9 bases. V trimming: 4 bases; J trimming: 6 bases; junction bases outside the gene matches: 4. This CDR3 contains 14 residues. In germline, CDR1 is SNHLY, CDR2 FYNNEI. CDR3 protein: CASSGGTGSQPQHF. The DNA for the CDR3 is TGTGCCAGCAGTGGGGGGACAGGGAGTCAGCCCCAGCATTTT.

The chain joins TRBV11-3 to TRBJ2-7, with a tentative D call TRBD1 (5 bases). Trimming cost V 8 bases and J 2 bases, with 19 bases left between them. Germline CDR1 and CDR2: SGHNT and YENEEA. The CDR3 consists of 15 residues. CDR3 DNA: TGTGCCAGCCCACTAAGGACATGTTCGACCTACGAGCAGTACTTC. This gives the protein CASPLRTCSTYEQYF. The entire variable domain, with the rest obtained from reference TRBV11-3 and TRBJ2-7, is as follows: EAGVVQSPRYKIIEKKQPVAFWCNPISGHNTLYWYLQNLGQGPELLIRYENEEAVDDSQLPKDRFSAERLKGVDSTLKIQPAELGDSAVYLCASPLRTCSTYEQYFGPGTRLTVT.